This T cell receptor (beta chain) was observed in a study of cytomegalovirus exposure and HLA in healthy donors (dated by TCRdb to about 2017). With regard to the full study: The 500 to 800 repertoires of the first cohort and the roughly 110 validation repertoires were produced on the same platform, according to a later analysis. The study aimed to test whether signatures of past pathogen exposure could be identified by cataloging public T cell receptors. A separate validation cohort of approximately 120 different subjects was used in addition to the approximately 670-subject first cohort. To predict cytomegalovirus infection status, the study combined high-throughput TCR immunosequencing, statistical association of individual TCRs with disease status, and machine learning. Paper-wide results and their limitations: A few of the identified cytomegalovirus-associated TCR beta chains were confirmed in vitro to be specific for cytomegalovirus antigens. A later analysis found that TCRs clustered in the first cohort also tended to co-occur in the roughly 120 validation repertoires, with approximately 95% of cluster scores above 0. The validation cohort had no HLA typing available for a later analysis, so co-occurrence within that cohort was assessed over all 130 or so repertoires. The authors suggested that the approach could potentially be extended to other disease states and immunological phenotypes. While some public TCRs were present in many individuals, most TCR sequences turned up only very rarely across donors. In the study, some 180 TCR beta chains were listed as associated with cytomegalovirus. In both the original and validation cohorts, the classifier was reported to diagnose cytomegalovirus status with high specificity and sensitivity.

The donors belonged to the validation cohort of around 120 subjects, which was separate from the 666-subject first cohort. Libraries came from the immunoSEQ multiplex PCR assay. The study's processing was this. A statistical classification framework was built for diagnosing cytomegalovirus status from the catalog of TCR beta chain sequences. TCRdb provides this immuneACCESS table in a form limited to in-frame rearrangements. Some clones are lacking; in checked studies, under half of them reflect an unresolved V gene, and why the rest are absent is not known. Clonal size and the V and J genes are those of that table, whereas D and trimming came from the DNA. The sample table shows under 100,000 clones, and 95% to 98% are seen once. In total, the top ten clones hold 0.6% to 0.85% of the sample. Via the germline V gene (reference sequence), CDR1 is SSHAT and CDR2 FNYEAQ. Taken from cysteine to phenylalanine, the CDR3 has 15 residues. The entry retains the CDR3 DNA only, 45 bases that are in frame from base 1.

About this clone: No antigen is known for it. The junction differs from germline at one of its ends, possibly a read error.

This clonotype was obtained from a man aged 18-30 years in good health and CMV-seronegative. This sequence uses TRBV7-7 and TRBJ2-5; the D gene identity is not certain. Material for sequencing was PBMCs. The CDR3 protein sequence reads: CASSLAPRIEETQYF. In nucleotide form, the sequence is TGTGCTAGCAGCTTAGCCCCCCGCATCGAGGAGACCCAGTACTTC. The reference TRBV7-7 and TRBJ2-5 proteins fill in what lies around the CDR3, so the full variable domain reads GAGVSQSPRYKVTKRGQDVTLRCDPISSHATLYWYQQALGQGPEFLTYFNYEAQPDKSGLPSDRFSAERPEGSISTLTIQRTEQRDSAMYRCASSLAPRIEETQYFGPGTRLLVL.